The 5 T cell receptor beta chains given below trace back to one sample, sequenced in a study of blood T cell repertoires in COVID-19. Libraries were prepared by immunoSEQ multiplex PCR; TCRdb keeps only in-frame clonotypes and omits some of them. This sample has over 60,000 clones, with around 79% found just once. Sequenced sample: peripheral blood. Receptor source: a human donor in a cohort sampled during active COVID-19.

In nucleotides, the CDR3 is TGTGCCAGCGGGACAGGGGCCCGCTACGAGCAGTACTTC. It yields the protein CASGTGARYEQYF. This chain links TRBV6-6 with TRBJ2-7; 10 nucleotides line up with TRBD1. Germline CDR1 and CDR2: MNHNY and SVGAGI (reference sequence). CDR3 size: 13 residues. The trim removed 8 bases at V and 3 bases at J, leaving 4 bases unmatched.

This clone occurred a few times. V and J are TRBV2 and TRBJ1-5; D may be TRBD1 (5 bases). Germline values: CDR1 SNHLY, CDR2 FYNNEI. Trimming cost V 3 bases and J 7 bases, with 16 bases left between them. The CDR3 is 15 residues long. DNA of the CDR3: TGTGCCAGCAGTGACCCACGCCGGAGGGACCAGCCCCAGCATTTT. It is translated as CASSDPRRRDQPQHF.

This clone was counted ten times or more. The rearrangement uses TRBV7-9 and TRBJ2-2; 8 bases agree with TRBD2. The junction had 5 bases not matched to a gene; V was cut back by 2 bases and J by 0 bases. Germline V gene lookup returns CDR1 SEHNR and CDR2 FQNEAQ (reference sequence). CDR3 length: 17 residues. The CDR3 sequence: CASSLSTAGANTGELFF. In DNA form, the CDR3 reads TGTGCCAGCAGCTTATCGACAGCGGGAGCGAACACCGGGGAGCTGTTTTTT.

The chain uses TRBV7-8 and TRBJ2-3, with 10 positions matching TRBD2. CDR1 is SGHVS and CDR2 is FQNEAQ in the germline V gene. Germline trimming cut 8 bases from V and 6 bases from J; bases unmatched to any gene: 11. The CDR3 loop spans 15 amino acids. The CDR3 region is CASASLAGEADTQYF. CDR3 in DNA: TGTGCCAGCGCCTCCCTAGCGGGGGAGGCCGATACGCAGTATTTT.

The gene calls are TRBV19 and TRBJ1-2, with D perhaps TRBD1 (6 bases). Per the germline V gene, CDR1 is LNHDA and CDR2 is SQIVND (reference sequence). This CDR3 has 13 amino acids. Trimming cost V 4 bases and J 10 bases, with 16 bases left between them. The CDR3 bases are TGTGCCAGTAGTAAAGGAGCCCGACAGGTCTACACCTTC. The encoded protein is CASSKGARQVYTF.